The entry below describes one T cell receptor (beta chain). Its antigen remains unidentified. The PCR employed 60 Vbeta primers together with 13 Jbeta primers. Produced via immunoSEQ multiplex PCR; TCRdb's table is partial and in-frame only. The sample yields 140,000 to 150,000 clones, 75% to 90% seen once. The data were obtained in a study of cytomegalovirus exposure and HLA in healthy donors. The CDR3 is 15 residues long. Germline values: CDR1 GTSNPN, CDR2 SVGIG (reference sequence). The V gene lost 3 bases and the J gene lost 4 bases, with 18 bases spanning the gap. Study-wide results and caveats: V segments that were indistinguishable, TRBV6-2 and TRBV6-3 among them, were omitted from analysis.

This sequence originates from a man aged 40-49 years in good health and CMV-seronegative. The sequencing input was PBMCs. The chain recombines TRBV30 with TRBJ1-1, with D possibly matching TRBD1 (5 bases). CDR3 nucleotides: TGTGCCTGGAGGGCTACCAGGGATGGTGGCACTGAAGCTTTCTTT. Residues: CAWRATRDGGTEAFF.